The clone carrying this TCR beta chain was detected many times. These data originate in a study of blood T cells in healthy people across ages. V was shortened by 4 bases and J by 6 bases, with 10 bases between the two germline ends. Germline V gene lookup returns CDR1 SGHTA and CDR2 FQGNSA. This CDR3 has 12 amino acids. Then a second PCR, running roughly 7 to 12 cycles, was carried out with a sample-barcoded 5' primer and a J-beta primer mix. Every individual sample yielded 3 million or more paired-end reads (each containing CDR3). From the 5' RACE reads, TCRdb called clonotypes with MiXCR, one entry per CDR3 protein. Counted here are 1.5 million to 2 million distinct CDR3 sequences, over 25% occurring once; the ten biggest clones make up 7.7%.

The chain recombines TRBV7-2 with TRBJ2-7; TRBD2 might be the D (5 bases). The clonotype was recovered from a woman in her thirties in good health. The sequencing input was blood. CDR3 in amino acids: CASSSRTVEQYF. The CDR3 DNA follows: TGTGCCAGCAGCTCTCGGACTGTCGAGCAGTACTTC.